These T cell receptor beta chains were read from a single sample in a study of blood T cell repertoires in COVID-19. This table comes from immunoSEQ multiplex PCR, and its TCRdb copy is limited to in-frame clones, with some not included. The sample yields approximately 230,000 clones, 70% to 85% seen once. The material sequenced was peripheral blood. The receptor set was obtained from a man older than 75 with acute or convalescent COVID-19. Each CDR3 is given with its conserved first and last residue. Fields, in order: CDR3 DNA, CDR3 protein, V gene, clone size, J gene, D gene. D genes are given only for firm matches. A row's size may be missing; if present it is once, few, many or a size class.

CDR3nt: TGTGCCAGCAGCTTGGGATCAGGGGACAATCAGCCCCAGCATTTT
CDR3aa: CASSLGSGDNQPQHF
v_gene: TRBV5-4
abundance: .
j_gene: TRBJ1-5
d_gene: .

CDR3nt: TGCAGTCCTTTACAGCACACTGAAGCTTTCTTT
CDR3aa: CSPLQHTEAFF
v_gene: TRBV20-1
abundance: .
j_gene: TRBJ1-1
d_gene: .

CDR3nt: TGTGCCAGCAGCGTAGTCCCGGGACTTTACAATGAGCAGTTCTTC
CDR3aa: CASSVVPGLYNEQFF
v_gene: TRBV9
abundance: .
j_gene: TRBJ2-1
d_gene: .

CDR3nt: TGTGCCAGCAGTGAAGCGTGGCGGGAGAACCACGAGCAGTACTTC
CDR3aa: CASSEAWRENHEQYF
v_gene: TRBV6-1
abundance: .
j_gene: TRBJ2-7
d_gene: TRBD2

CDR3nt: TGCAGCGCTAAACAGGGAAACACCATATATTTT
CDR3aa: CSAKQGNTIYF
v_gene: TRBV29-1
abundance: .
j_gene: TRBJ1-3
d_gene: .

CDR3nt: TGTGCCAGCAGCTTAGGGGGGGGCTACACTGAAGCTTTCTTT
CDR3aa: CASSLGGGYTEAFF
v_gene: TRBV7-8
abundance: once
j_gene: TRBJ1-1
d_gene: .

CDR3nt: TGTGCCAGCAGCCTACCAGAGCCCGCGGGAGATACGCAGTATTTT
CDR3aa: CASSLPEPAGDTQYF
v_gene: TRBV11-1
abundance: .
j_gene: TRBJ2-3
d_gene: .

CDR3nt: TGTGCCAGCAGCCAAGGTGGCGGGGGTGATTACAATTCACCCCTCCACTTT
CDR3aa: CASSQGGGGDYNSPLHF
v_gene: TRBV4-2
abundance: .
j_gene: TRBJ1-6
d_gene: .

CDR3nt: TGTGCCAGCAGCAACTGGGACAGGGGGCAGGTAGAGACCCAGTACTTC
CDR3aa: CASSNWDRGQVETQYF
v_gene: TRBV3-1/TRBV3-2
abundance: .
j_gene: TRBJ2-5
d_gene: TRBD1

CDR3nt: TGTGCCAGCAGAAAGGAAGCGGAGGGGCCCCAGCATTTT
CDR3aa: CASRKEAEGPQHF
v_gene: TRBV7-3
abundance: .
j_gene: TRBJ1-5
d_gene: .

CDR3nt: TGCGCCAGCAGCTTGGCCGGGACAGGGACGAACACTGAAGCTTTCTTT
CDR3aa: CASSLAGTGTNTEAFF
v_gene: TRBV5-1
abundance: .
j_gene: TRBJ1-1
d_gene: TRBD1

CDR3nt: TGTGCCAGCACCCCGGGACAGGCTAGCAATCAGCCCCAGCATTTT
CDR3aa: CASTPGQASNQPQHF
v_gene: TRBV9
abundance: .
j_gene: TRBJ1-5
d_gene: TRBD1

CDR3nt: TGTGCCAGCAGCCAAGATAGGGGGACAGGGATACACTACGAGCAGTACTTC
CDR3aa: CASSQDRGTGIHYEQYF
v_gene: TRBV4-2
abundance: few
j_gene: TRBJ2-7
d_gene: TRBD1

CDR3nt: TGTGCCAGTAGTATGATAATAGCGGGGGGCACCGGGGAGCTGTTTTTT
CDR3aa: CASSMIIAGGTGELFF
v_gene: TRBV19
abundance: .
j_gene: TRBJ2-2
d_gene: TRBD2

CDR3nt: TGTGCCAGCAGCCAAATCGGGGATTATGGCTACACCTTC
CDR3aa: CASSQIGDYGYTF
v_gene: TRBV3-1/TRBV3-2
abundance: once
j_gene: TRBJ1-2
d_gene: .

CDR3nt: TGTGCCAGCAGCGAGAGAACCGGGACAACCTTTGGGACCCAGTACTTC
CDR3aa: CASSERTGTTFGTQYF
v_gene: TRBV11-1
abundance: .
j_gene: TRBJ2-5
d_gene: .

CDR3nt: TGCGCCAGCAGCAGCACCCGTGCCTCTGGGGCCAACGTCCTGACTTTC
CDR3aa: CASSSTRASGANVLTF
v_gene: TRBV4-1
abundance: .
j_gene: TRBJ2-6
d_gene: .

CDR3nt: TGTGCCAGCAGCCTCGTCGGTGTACGGGGTCAGCCCCAGCATTTT
CDR3aa: CASSLVGVRGQPQHF
v_gene: TRBV7-8
abundance: .
j_gene: TRBJ1-5
d_gene: .

CDR3nt: TGTGCCAGCAGTTTAACTAGCGGGGGGGTGAATGAGCAGTTCTTC
CDR3aa: CASSLTSGGVNEQFF
v_gene: TRBV28
abundance: .
j_gene: TRBJ2-1
d_gene: TRBD2

CDR3nt: TGTGCCAGCAGCTTCCTCGGACAGGACAGGAACACTGAAGCTTTCTTT
CDR3aa: CASSFLGQDRNTEAFF
v_gene: TRBV7-8
abundance: .
j_gene: TRBJ1-1
d_gene: TRBD1

CDR3nt: TGTGCCAGCAGTTACGACAGGGGCGCGAACTACGAGCAGTACTTC
CDR3aa: CASSYDRGANYEQYF
v_gene: TRBV6-5
abundance: .
j_gene: TRBJ2-7
d_gene: TRBD1

CDR3nt: TGTGCCAGCAGCACCCCGAGCTCCTATAATTCACCCCTCCACTTT
CDR3aa: CASSTPSSYNSPLHF
v_gene: TRBV5-5
abundance: .
j_gene: TRBJ1-6
d_gene: .

CDR3nt: TGTGCCAGCAGCTTGTTTCACAGGGGAAATGAAAAACTGTTTTTT
CDR3aa: CASSLFHRGNEKLFF
v_gene: TRBV5-4
abundance: .
j_gene: TRBJ1-4
d_gene: TRBD1

CDR3nt: TGTGCCATCAGTGAGTCGACAACATCGGGAACGCAGTATTTT
CDR3aa: CAISESTTSGTQYF
v_gene: TRBV10-3
abundance: .
j_gene: TRBJ2-3
d_gene: .

CDR3nt: TGTGCCAGCAGTTTCGGGACTTTAGGAGCGTACGAGCAGTACTTC
CDR3aa: CASSFGTLGAYEQYF
v_gene: TRBV28
abundance: .
j_gene: TRBJ2-7
d_gene: .

CDR3nt: TGTGCCGGATACTACTACGAGCAGTACTTC
CDR3aa: CAGYYYEQYF
v_gene: TRBV12-3/TRBV12-4
abundance: once
j_gene: TRBJ2-7
d_gene: .

CDR3nt: TGCGCCAGCAGCTTGGCCGTGTCTTCCAGCTCCTACGAGCAGTACTTC
CDR3aa: CASSLAVSSSSYEQYF
v_gene: TRBV5-1
abundance: .
j_gene: TRBJ2-7
d_gene: .

CDR3nt: TGTGCCAGCAGCTGGGACAGGTCAAACACTGAAGCTTTCTTT
CDR3aa: CASSWDRSNTEAFF
v_gene: TRBV5-5
abundance: .
j_gene: TRBJ1-1
d_gene: TRBD1

CDR3nt: TGTGCCAGCAGCTTAACAGGGGGATTCGAGCAGTACTTC
CDR3aa: CASSLTGGFEQYF
v_gene: TRBV5-4
abundance: .
j_gene: TRBJ2-7
d_gene: TRBD1

CDR3nt: TGTGCCAGCAGCCAGGGGCAAAGATCCCCCCTCCACTTT
CDR3aa: CASSQGQRSPLHF
v_gene: TRBV3-1/TRBV3-2
abundance: .
j_gene: TRBJ1-6
d_gene: .

CDR3nt: TGTGCCAGCAGCAGGGGGCGGGATGAAAAACTGTTTTTT
CDR3aa: CASSRGRDEKLFF
v_gene: TRBV5-6
abundance: .
j_gene: TRBJ1-4
d_gene: TRBD1

CDR3nt: TGTGCCTGGAGTCCCCCGGGGAGCGGGAGGGCCGGTGAGCAGTTCTTC
CDR3aa: CAWSPPGSGRAGEQFF
v_gene: TRBV30
abundance: .
j_gene: TRBJ2-1
d_gene: TRBD2

CDR3nt: TGTGCCAGCAGCTTAACAGGGACTAGCGGCTCCTACGAGCAGTACTTC
CDR3aa: CASSLTGTSGSYEQYF
v_gene: TRBV7-3
abundance: once
j_gene: TRBJ2-7
d_gene: TRBD2

CDR3nt: TGTGCCAGCAGCCTCGACAGGGGGGGGTCAGATACGCAGTATTTT
CDR3aa: CASSLDRGGSDTQYF
v_gene: TRBV7-6
abundance: .
j_gene: TRBJ2-3
d_gene: TRBD1

CDR3nt: TGTGCCAGCAGCAAATTTAATCGCGGATTAAAGACTAGCGGGAGGCCCTACACCGGGGAGCTGTTTTTT
CDR3aa: CASSKFNRGLKTSGRPYTGELFF
v_gene: TRBV21-1
abundance: .
j_gene: TRBJ2-2
d_gene: .

CDR3nt: TGTGCCAGCAGCCCGGAATGGGGGCGGGAGCAGTACTTC
CDR3aa: CASSPEWGREQYF
v_gene: TRBV3-1/TRBV3-2
abundance: .
j_gene: TRBJ2-7
d_gene: .

CDR3nt: TGTGCCAGCAGCGCCCGTCGGGGGGCGGGTGGCTACACCTTC
CDR3aa: CASSARRGAGGYTF
v_gene: TRBV7-2
abundance: .
j_gene: TRBJ1-2
d_gene: .

CDR3nt: TGCAGCGTTGGTCTGGCCCGAGGCGGCTACACCTTC
CDR3aa: CSVGLARGGYTF
v_gene: TRBV29-1
abundance: .
j_gene: TRBJ1-2
d_gene: .

CDR3nt: TGTGCCAGCGGTCGACAGGGGGCGCAGGGTGAGCAGTTCTTC
CDR3aa: CASGRQGAQGEQFF
v_gene: TRBV6-5
abundance: .
j_gene: TRBJ2-1
d_gene: TRBD1

CDR3nt: TGTGCCAGCTCACGAGCAGGGGGGAACACTGAAGCTTTCTTT
CDR3aa: CASSRAGGNTEAFF
v_gene: TRBV18
abundance: .
j_gene: TRBJ1-1
d_gene: TRBD1

CDR3nt: TGTGCCAGCAGCTTAGTACAGGGGCGAGAGACCCAGTACTTC
CDR3aa: CASSLVQGRETQYF
v_gene: TRBV7-9
abundance: .
j_gene: TRBJ2-5
d_gene: TRBD1

CDR3nt: TGCGCCAGCAGTGCCTCATCGGTCGGTTCACCCCTCCACTTT
CDR3aa: CASSASSVGSPLHF
v_gene: TRBV5-1
abundance: .
j_gene: TRBJ1-6
d_gene: .

CDR3nt: TGTGCCAGCAGTGATGGGAAACAGGGGGTCGTCTATGGCTACACCTTC
CDR3aa: CASSDGKQGVVYGYTF
v_gene: TRBV2
abundance: .
j_gene: TRBJ1-2
d_gene: TRBD1

CDR3nt: TGTGCCAGCAGTTCCGGGACAGGATTCTACGAGCAGTACTTC
CDR3aa: CASSSGTGFYEQYF
v_gene: TRBV3-1/TRBV3-2
abundance: .
j_gene: TRBJ2-7
d_gene: TRBD1

CDR3nt: TGTGCCAGCAGCTGGGGGACAGGGGGCGTGGATAATTCACCCCTCCACTTT
CDR3aa: CASSWGTGGVDNSPLHF
v_gene: TRBV7-6
abundance: .
j_gene: TRBJ1-6
d_gene: TRBD1

CDR3nt: TGTGCCAGCAGTGAGACTAGCGGGGTTTACAATGAGCAGTTCTTC
CDR3aa: CASSETSGVYNEQFF
v_gene: TRBV9
abundance: few
j_gene: TRBJ2-1
d_gene: TRBD2